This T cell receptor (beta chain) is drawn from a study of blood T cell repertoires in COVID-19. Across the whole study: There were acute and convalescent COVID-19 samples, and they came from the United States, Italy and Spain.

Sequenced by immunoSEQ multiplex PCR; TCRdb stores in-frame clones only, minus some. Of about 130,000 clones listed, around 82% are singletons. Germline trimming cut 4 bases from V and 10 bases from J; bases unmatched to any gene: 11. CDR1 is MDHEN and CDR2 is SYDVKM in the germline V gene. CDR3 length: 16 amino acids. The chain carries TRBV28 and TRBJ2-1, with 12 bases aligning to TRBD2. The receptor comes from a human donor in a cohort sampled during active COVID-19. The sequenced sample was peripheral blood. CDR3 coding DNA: TGTGCCAGCAGTTCGAGACTAGCGGGAGATCGCCGAGAGCAGTTCTTC. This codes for CASSSRLAGDRREQFF.